This T cell receptor beta chain was documented in a study of technical replicates of blood from a handful of donors. The repertoire was sequenced with immunoSEQ multiplex PCR; TCRdb's copy has only in-frame clones and lacks some. The profile shows approximately 70,000 clones, nearly 97% of them singletons. Germline V lookup: CDR1 LNHDA, CDR2 SQIVND (reference sequence). There are 13 residues in the CDR3. The V end lost 0 bases, the J end lost 1 base, and 3 bases lay between the germline ends. The source material was T cells isolated from PBMCs. The V call is TRBV19, the J call TRBJ2-5; the D is unclear. The receptor was derived from a human donor in good health. The CDR3 bases are TGTGCCAGTAGTATAGATATCCAAGAGACCCAGTACTTC. Protein sequence: CASSIDIQETQYF.